This T cell receptor (beta chain) came from a study of OX40 agonist ivuxolimab in advanced cancers. About the study: Three patients, one with hepatocellular carcinoma and two with cutaneous melanoma, responded partially.

With 4 bases removed from V and 8 bases from J, the gap between germline ends came to 18 bases. CDR1 MNHEY and CDR2 SMNVEV come from the germline V gene (reference sequence). The CDR3 extends over 15 amino acids. Data came from immunoSEQ multiplex PCR; TCRdb stores just in-frame clones and leaves some out. Of about 95,000 clones in the sample, roughly nine tenths were seen once. Enrollment shut out patients with autoimmune disease history or systemic immunosuppression. Points from the study as a whole: Low normalized T-cell clonal expansion also characterized some of the nonresponders. Researchers report that CD8+ T cells had, on average, more expanded clones than CD4+.

As for this clone: Its antigen is undetermined.

The sequenced sample was CD4+ or CD8+ T cells sorted from blood, obtained in a trial of the OX40 agonist ivuxolimab. This TCR was recovered from an adult with an advanced solid tumor such as melanoma, head and neck, liver or kidney cancer. The V gene is TRBV27, the J gene TRBJ2-1; D perhaps matches TRBD1 (6 bases). The CDR3 bases are TGTGCCAGCAGTTCTCCACGAGGGGGAGATTATGAGCAGTTCTTC. Protein: CASSSPRGGDYEQFF.